What follows describes a single T cell receptor (beta chain). The antigen remains undetermined. RNA transcripts were the template for amplifying TCR beta CDR3 regions. The HTBI set primed first-round TCR CDR3 RT-PCR. TCRdb processed the multiplex PCR reads anew with MiXCR; each CDR3 protein has one entry. Found here are 350,000 to 500,000 distinct CDR3 sequences, roughly 15% of them singletons; the top ten hold 5.3%. The diagnoses drew upon clinical symptoms, serum thyroxine and TRAb, thyroid ultrasound and orbital computed tomography. This sample stems from a study of T cells in Graves' hyperthyroidism and ophthalmopathy. On the study more broadly: Peripheral blood samples were taken at initial diagnosis, prior to any treatment.

General study findings and limits: Most thyroid clonotypes that were expanded above 0.001 also turned up in blood.

The CDR3 runs to 13 residues. CDR1 and CDR2 from the germline V gene are SQVTM and ANQGSEA. V shed 4 bases and J shed 10 bases, with 19 bases lying between them. The sequencing sample was made of blood. The gene calls are TRBV29-1 and TRBJ2-5; D possibly matches TRBD1 or TRBD2 (5 bases each). The receptor's source is a woman in her late teens or twenties with Graves' hyperthyroidism. The CDR3 DNA reads as TGCAGCGTTGCCCTAGCTTCAAGTGGGGGCCAGTACTTC. This sequence encodes CSVALASSGGQYF.